This T cell receptor (beta chain) stems from a study of post-analysis software for immune sequencing data. The CDR3 length is 14 residues. J lost 7 bases, V lost 6 bases, and 5 bases had no gene match. In germline, CDR1 is GTSNPN, CDR2 SVGIG (reference sequence). This clonotype has at least ten counts. Antigen specificity is unknown. Points from the study as a whole: Relative to controls, patients had a few TRBV segments at higher frequency, with TRBV5-6, TRBV5-1 and TRBV20-1 among these.

Unique-molecular-identifier-tagged TCR beta cDNA libraries were used. From the PCR reads, TCRdb called clonotypes with MiXCR, one entry per CDR3 protein. The table includes around 180,000 distinct CDR3 sequences, about 32% detected once. Sequencing was done on a sample of blood. The V and J genes are TRBV30 and TRBJ2-1, with 14 bases aligning to TRBD2. The TCR originated in a girl between 5 and 17 years old with multiple sclerosis. The CDR3 coding sequence is TGTGCCTGTCCGGGACTAGCGGGAGAGAATGAGCAGTTCTTC. This translates into CACPGLAGENEQFF.